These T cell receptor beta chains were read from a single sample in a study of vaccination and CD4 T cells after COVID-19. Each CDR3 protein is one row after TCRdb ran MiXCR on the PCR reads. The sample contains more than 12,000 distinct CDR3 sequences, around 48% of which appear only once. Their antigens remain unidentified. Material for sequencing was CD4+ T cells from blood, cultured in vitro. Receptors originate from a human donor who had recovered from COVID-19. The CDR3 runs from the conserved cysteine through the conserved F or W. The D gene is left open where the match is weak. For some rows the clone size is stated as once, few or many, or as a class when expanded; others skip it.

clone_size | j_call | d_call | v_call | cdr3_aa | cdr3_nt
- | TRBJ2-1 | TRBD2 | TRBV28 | CASSSAGTSGHNEQFF | TGTGCCAGCAGTTCCGCCGGGACTAGCGGCCACAATGAGCAGTTCTTC
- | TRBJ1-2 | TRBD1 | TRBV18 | CASSPEGQPRGYTF | TGTGCCAGCTCACCAGAGGGACAGCCCCGGGGCTACACCTTC
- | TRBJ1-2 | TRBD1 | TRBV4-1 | CASSQLYSTGSGGYTF | TGCGCCAGCAGCCAATTATATTCGACAGGGTCAGGGGGCTACACCTTC
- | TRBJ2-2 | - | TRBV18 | CASPAGGSTNTGELFF | TGTGCCAGCCCTGCTGGGGGGTCTACGAACACCGGGGAGCTGTTTTTT
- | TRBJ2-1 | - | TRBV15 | CATSRDPAPNEQFF | TGTGCCACCAGCAGAGATCCCGCCCCAAATGAGCAGTTCTTC
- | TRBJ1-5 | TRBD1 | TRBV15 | CATSRGTGGRSNQPQHF | TGTGCCACCAGCAGAGGGACAGGGGGTAGGAGCAATCAGCCCCAGCATTTT
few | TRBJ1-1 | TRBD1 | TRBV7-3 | CASSPRGGLGTEAFF | TGTGCCAGCAGCCCCAGGGGGGGTTTGGGCACTGAAGCTTTCTTT
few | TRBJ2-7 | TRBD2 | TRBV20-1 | CSARGGLGRDEQYF | TGCAGTGCTAGAGGTGGCCTAGGGAGGGACGAGCAGTACTTC
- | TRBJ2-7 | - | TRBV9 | CASSVGGSSYEQYF | TGTGCCAGCAGCGTAGGTGGCAGCTCCTACGAGCAGTACTTC
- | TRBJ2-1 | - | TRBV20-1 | CSAREGVRGPTHEQFF | TGCAGTGCTAGAGAGGGTGTACGGGGACCCACCCATGAGCAGTTCTTC
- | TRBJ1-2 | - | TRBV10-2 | CASSDEYGYTF | TGCGCCAGCAGTGATGAATATGGCTACACCTTC
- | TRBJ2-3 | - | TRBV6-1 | CASRDSYTDTQYF | TGTGCCAGCAGGGACAGCTACACAGATACGCAGTATTTT
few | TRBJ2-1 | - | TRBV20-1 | CSARANQGNEQFF | TGCAGTGCTAGAGCCAACCAGGGGAATGAGCAGTTCTTC
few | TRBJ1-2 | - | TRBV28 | CASRVAGYGYTF | TGTGCCAGCAGGGTTGCGGGCTATGGCTACACCTTC